This T cell receptor (beta chain) came from a study of blood T cell repertoires in COVID-19. Study-wide background: Collection of acute and convalescent COVID-19 samples took place in the United States, Italy and Spain. Sample material is recorded as cDNA or gDNA derived from T cells, B-cell-depleted T cells, or PBMCs.

Authors' methods: The assay estimated nucleated cells by amplifying reference gene primers. Profiling relied on immunoSEQ multiplex PCR, and the TCRdb table lists in-frame clones only, not all of them. V and J calls and clone size are copied from that table; D and trimming were computed from the DNA. This sample has approximately 89,000 clones, with 75% to 85% found just once. Trimming removed 1 base from V and 8 bases from J; junction bases left unmatched: 8. The length of the CDR3 is 15 residues. Germline V CDR1 and CDR2: SGHNT, YENEEA. The genes are TRBV11-3 and TRBJ2-1; 7 bases fit TRBD1. The sample taken for sequencing was peripheral blood. The sequence was collected from a woman over 75 with acute or convalescent COVID-19. The CDR3 loop is CASSLGARGIDEQFF. CDR3 nucleotide sequence: TGTGCCAGCAGCTTAGGTGCCAGGGGGATAGATGAGCAGTTCTTC.